Sequencing of this TCR beta chain was carried out in a study of glioma-infiltrating T cells after dendritic cell vaccination. Whole-study context: Samples are from glioblastoma patients in Phase I and II dendritic cell vaccine trials.

This clone is a singleton in its sample. Its antigen is not identified. General observations from the study: The cohort had few patients with full blood and tumor sets.

Primers: 60 V beta forward and 13 J beta reverse. Generated by immunoSEQ multiplex PCR, the TCRdb table keeps only in-frame clones and is missing some. There are tens of thousands of clones in the sample; roughly 90% occur only once, and more than 3% lies in the top ten. This receptor was taken from a human donor with glioblastoma. Sequences were derived from blood, sampled before dendritic cell vaccination.

Here the CDR3 DNA reads TGTGCCAGCTCACCACCGTCGGGCAGGGGGCAAGGAACTAACTATGGCTACACCTTC. It specifies CASSPPSGRGQGTNYGYTF. This chain links TRBV18 with TRBJ1-2; TRBD1 matches at 8 bases. Germline trimming cut 0 bases from V and 0 bases from J; bases unmatched to any gene: 12. The CDR3 sequence is 19 residues long. Germline V gene data show CDR1 as KGHSH and CDR2 as LQKENI.